This T cell receptor (beta chain) came from a study of CD8 T cells in Susac syndrome. Findings and caveats of the study: Clonal CD8+ expansion in Susac was highest in TEMRA cells and active patients.

The authors reverse transcribed about 0.5 to 1 ug RNA with random hexamers. MiXCR, run by TCRdb on the immunoSEQ multiplex PCR reads, gives a single entry per CDR3 protein. The table records 100,000 to 150,000 distinct CDR3 sequences, 90% to 95% of them present only once. The count of this clonotype is one. Its target is unknown. Susac syndrome patients met recently defined diagnostic criteria for definite or probable disease. This CDR3 contains 13 residues. The V gene lost 5 bases and the J gene lost 2 bases, with 12 bases spanning the gap. Germline loops: CDR1 GTSNPN, CDR2 SVGIG (reference sequence).

This TCR came from a human donor with Susac syndrome. Sequenced material: CD8+ T cells from PBMCs. The chain employs TRBV30 and TRBJ1-1, with no clear D. Written as DNA, the CDR3 is TGTGCCTGGGAGGCTGGGGTAAACACTGAAGCTTTCTTT. It specifies CAWEAGVNTEAFF. Filled out from reference TRBV30 and TRBJ1-1, the complete variable domain reads SQTIHQWPATLVQPVGSPLSLECTVEGTSNPNLYWYRQAAGRGLQLLFYSVGIGQISSEVPQNLSASRPQDRQFILSSKKLLLSDSGFYLCAWEAGVNTEAFFGQGTRLTVV.